This T cell receptor (beta chain) was documented in a study of OX40 agonist ivuxolimab in advanced cancers. Study conclusions and caveats: Some of the nonresponding patients also showed low levels of normalized T-cell clonal expansion.

Repertoires were generated with immunoSEQ multiplex PCR, while TCRdb's copy carries only in-frame clones and drops some. Seen here are tens of thousands of clones, around 75% observed once, and the top ten hold roughly 1.2%. Worth noting for this clone: The antigen remains undetermined.

The source is an adult with an advanced solid tumor such as melanoma, head and neck, liver or kidney cancer. The material was CD4+ or CD8+ T cells sorted from blood, obtained in a trial of the OX40 agonist ivuxolimab.

The CDR3 DNA is TGTGCCAGCTATAAGGGACAGGCAAATGAAAAACTGTTTTTT. It encodes CASYKGQANEKLFF. The genes are TRBV6-1 and TRBJ1-4, with TRBD1 matching 8 bases. V was clipped by 8 bases and J by 5 bases; unmatched bases: 7. The germline CDR1 and CDR2 sequences are MNHNS and SASEGT. The CDR3 contains 14 residues.